These T cell receptor beta chains were read from a single sample in a study of cytomegalovirus exposure and HLA in healthy donors. Profiled with immunoSEQ multiplex PCR; TCRdb holds only in-frame clones, not every one. The repertoire consists of about 180,000 clones, with roughly 78% occurring once and the leading ten covering roughly an eighth. The sample taken for sequencing was PBMCs. The source of these receptors is a woman between 45 and 65 years old in good health and CMV-seropositive. Both conserved end residues are part of each CDR3. D genes are given only for firm matches. The listing skips clone size in some rows; elsewhere it reads once, few, many or a size class.

TRBV20-1	.	few	TRBJ2-3	CSVIPSDTQYF	TGCAGTGTCATCCCATCAGATACGCAGTATTTT
TRBV7-6	TRBD1	.	TRBJ1-1	CASSPGTVMNTEAFF	TGTGCCAGCAGCCCCGGGACAGTTATGAACACTGAAGCTTTCTTT
TRBV5-8	.	.	TRBJ2-5	CASSLGQSYQETQYF	TGTGCCAGCAGCTTGGGACAGTCGTACCAAGAGACCCAGTACTTC
TRBV13	TRBD1	.	TRBJ1-4	CASSPKPGQGAFSPEKLFF	TGTGCCAGCAGCCCTAAACCGGGACAGGGGGCGTTTAGTCCTGAAAAACTGTTTTTT
TRBV19	.	.	TRBJ2-7	CASSSGSPYEQYF	TGTGCCAGTAGTAGTGGCAGTCCCTACGAGCAGTACTTC
TRBV7-9	TRBD1	.	TRBJ2-7	CASSLPTGGTDEQYF	TGTGCCAGCAGCTTACCGACAGGGGGCACGGACGAGCAGTACTTC
TRBV12-5	.	.	TRBJ1-2	CASAPGAYGYTF	TGTGCTAGTGCCCCGGGAGCCTATGGCTACACCTTC
TRBV25-1	.	.	TRBJ1-1	CASSDTQRNTEAFF	TGTGCCAGCAGTGATACGCAGCGCAACACTGAAGCTTTCTTT
TRBV19	.	once	TRBJ2-1	CASSIQGSSYNEQFF	TGTGCCAGTAGTATACAGGGTAGCTCCTACAATGAGCAGTTCTTC
TRBV12-5	.	few	TRBJ2-3	CASGLVPKQARTADTQYF	TGTGCTAGTGGTTTGGTACCTAAACAGGCCCGCACGGCAGATACGCAGTATTTT
TRBV5-1	TRBD2	.	TRBJ2-1	CASSLGLAGGLRNEQFF	TGCGCCAGCAGCTTGGGGCTAGCGGGGGGCCTGAGGAATGAGCAGTTCTTC
TRBV19	.	.	TRBJ2-5	CASSGRYPQETQYF	TGTGCCAGTAGTGGGAGATATCCTCAAGAGACCCAGTACTTC
TRBV19	.	once	TRBJ2-2	CASSIDGGHNTGELFF	TGTGCCAGTAGTATCGACGGGGGGCATAACACCGGGGAGCTGTTTTTT
TRBV18	TRBD1	.	TRBJ1-5	CASSRDRDNQPQHF	TGTGCCAGCTCCCGCGACAGGGACAATCAGCCCCAGCATTTT
TRBV4-2	.	.	TRBJ2-7	CASSSGREQYF	TGTGCCAGCAGCTCAGGAAGGGAGCAGTACTTC
TRBV27	TRBD2	once	TRBJ2-1	CASRPGGLSEQFF	TGTGCCAGCAGGCCGGGGGGGCTAAGTGAGCAGTTCTTC
TRBV14	TRBD1	.	TRBJ2-5	CASSLLTGGFETQYF	TGTGCCAGCAGCCTCCTGACAGGGGGATTTGAGACCCAGTACTTC
TRBV4-1	TRBD1	.	TRBJ1-1	CASAPGQGNTEAFF	TGCGCCAGCGCCCCGGGACAGGGGAACACTGAAGCTTTCTTT
TRBV9	TRBD1	.	TRBJ1-1	CASSTDRGNTEAFF	TGTGCCAGCAGCACGGACAGGGGTAACACTGAAGCTTTCTTT
TRBV9	TRBD2	.	TRBJ2-7	CASSVGSGGFYEQYF	TGTGCCAGCAGCGTAGGGAGCGGGGGGTTCTACGAGCAGTACTTC
TRBV5-1	.	.	TRBJ1-3	CASSPDGVDGNTIYF	TGCGCCAGCAGCCCGGATGGAGTCGACGGAAACACCATATATTTT
TRBV18	TRBD1	.	TRBJ1-6	CASSEGQGDSPLHF	TGTGCCAGCTCAGAGGGACAGGGGGATTCACCCCTCCACTTT
TRBV6-6	.	once	TRBJ1-1	CASSYVRLMNTEAFF	TGTGCCAGCAGTTACGTGAGACTTATGAACACTGAAGCTTTCTTT
TRBV19	TRBD1	.	TRBJ1-3	CASSTRQGSGGNTIYF	TGTGCCAGTAGTACCAGACAGGGGTCTGGAGGAAACACCATATATTTT
TRBV27	.	.	TRBJ1-1	CASSPRRGHTEAFF	TGTGCCAGCAGTCCGCGACGGGGACACACTGAAGCCTTCTTT
TRBV5-6	.	.	TRBJ2-1	CASSLMAEDQRKFF	TGTGCCAGCAGCTTAATGGCGGAAGACCAGAGGAAGTTCTTC
TRBV7-8	TRBD1	.	TRBJ1-6	CASSSRTGSNSPLHF	TGTGCCAGCAGCTCTCGGACAGGGTCCAATTCACCCCTCCACTTT
TRBV4-2	.	.	TRBJ1-2	CASSQDSPDIYGYTF	TGTGCCAGCAGCCAAGATTCACCGGACATCTATGGCTACACCTTC
TRBV29-1	.	.	TRBJ1-2	CSVLEGGYTF	TGCAGCGTCCTCGAGGGTGGCTACACCTTC
TRBV5-1	TRBD1	.	TRBJ2-7	CASRVDDRAPYEQYF	TGCGCCAGCAGAGTGGACGACAGGGCGCCCTACGAGCAGTACTTC
TRBV2	.	.	TRBJ2-1	CASKVWDMRFREQFF	TGTGCCAGCAAGGTCTGGGACATGAGGTTCCGGGAGCAGTTCTTC
TRBV6-5	.	.	TRBJ2-7	CASTLRRADYEQYF	TGTGCCAGCACCCTAAGGAGGGCAGACTACGAGCAGTACTTC
TRBV4-2	.	once	TRBJ1-2	CASSQEFSYGYTF	TGTGCCAGCAGCCAAGAGTTCAGCTATGGCTACACCTTC
TRBV5-6	.	.	TRBJ1-2	CASSLGSSYGYTF	TGTGCCAGCAGCTTGGGGAGTTCGTATGGCTACACCTTC
TRBV11-2	.	few	TRBJ2-5	CASSLVRRGKTQYF	TGTGCCAGCAGCTTAGTCCGTCGGGGAAAGACCCAGTACTTC
TRBV6-1	.	few	TRBJ1-1	CASSVGAGTEAFF	TGTGCCAGCAGTGTGGGGGCAGGGACTGAAGCTTTCTTT
TRBV12-5	TRBD1	.	TRBJ1-6	CASGSHRGNSPLHF	TGTGCTAGTGGTTCACACAGGGGAAATTCACCCCTCCACTTT
TRBV11-2	.	.	TRBJ1-1	CASSAGSTEAFF	TGTGCCAGCAGCGCCGGGAGTACTGAAGCTTTCTTT
TRBV9	TRBD1	.	TRBJ2-7	CASSVVGNTGVSSYEQYF	TGTGCCAGCAGCGTAGTGGGGAACACAGGGGTGAGCTCCTACGAGCAGTACTTC
TRBV5-1	TRBD1	once	TRBJ2-7	CASSWGQGSYEQYF	TGCGCCAGCAGCTGGGGACAGGGATCCTACGAGCAGTACTTC
TRBV5-1	.	.	TRBJ2-1	CASSLNVLAAISHNEQFF	TGCGCCAGCAGCTTGAATGTTTTGGCGGCGATAAGCCACAATGAGCAGTTCTTC
TRBV7-9	.	.	TRBJ2-3	CASSILVNTDTQYF	TGTGCCAGCAGCATACTAGTGAACACAGATACGCAGTATTTT
TRBV7-8	.	.	TRBJ2-1	CASSQDRNNEQFF	TGTGCCAGCAGTCAAGACAGAAACAATGAGCAGTTCTTC
TRBV4-2	TRBD2	once	TRBJ2-5	CASSQLGVSGGGGGQETQYF	TGTGCCAGCAGCCAACTTGGGGTTAGCGGGGGGGGAGGAGGCCAAGAGACCCAGTACTTC
TRBV7-3	.	few	TRBJ2-7	CASSLNGGYEQYF	TGTGCCAGCAGCTTAAACGGCGGATACGAGCAGTACTTC
TRBV19	.	.	TRBJ2-2	CASSIGGVVAANTGELFF	TGTGCCAGTAGTATAGGGGGGGTCGTGGCCGCGAACACCGGGGAGCTGTTTTTT
TRBV6-5	TRBD1	.	TRBJ1-1	CASGQGDTEAFF	TGTGCCAGTGGACAGGGTGACACTGAAGCTTTCTTT
TRBV27	.	.	TRBJ1-2	CASSSLGAGGYTF	TGTGCCAGCAGTTCTTTGGGGGCCGGTGGCTACACCTTC
TRBV4-1	.	.	TRBJ2-7	CASSHATGKSLYEQYF	TGCGCCAGCAGCCACGCGACAGGAAAGAGTTTATACGAGCAGTACTTC
TRBV4-1	TRBD1	few	TRBJ1-1	CASSQVDRAGGAFF	TGCGCCAGCAGCCAAGTCGACAGGGCGGGAGGAGCTTTCTTT